A selection of T cell receptor beta chains follows, all from one sample in a study of blood T cells in healthy people across ages. In TCRdb, the 5' RACE reads were re-called with MiXCR into one record per CDR3 protein. The sample contains about 780,000 distinct CDR3 sequences, around 62% of which appear only once. Sequenced: blood. The receptor source for this set is a man younger than 45 in good health. The conserved cysteine and the conserved F or W are not part of the CDR3 here. The D gene is left open where the match is weak.

j_gene: TRBJ2-1
d_gene: TRBD1
v_gene: TRBV15
CDR3aa: ATSGRDRGVNEQF

j_gene: TRBJ1-4
d_gene: .
v_gene: TRBV5-1
CDR3aa: ASGGQGSQPVEKLF

j_gene: TRBJ2-3
d_gene: TRBD1
v_gene: TRBV12-3/TRBV12-4
CDR3aa: ASCLGTGNLDTQY

j_gene: .
d_gene: TRBD2
v_gene: TRBV6-2/TRBV6-3
CDR3aa: ASSLDLAGDTSTYEQY

j_gene: TRBJ2-6
d_gene: .
v_gene: TRBV5-1
CDR3aa: ASSFTGPQGANVLT

j_gene: TRBJ2-5
d_gene: .
v_gene: TRBV4-3
CDR3aa: ASSQDPTTQETQY

j_gene: TRBJ1-4
d_gene: .
v_gene: TRBV6-5
CDR3aa: ASSYGRAGNEKLF

j_gene: TRBJ2-3
d_gene: .
v_gene: TRBV13
CDR3aa: ASSPTGEGDTQY

j_gene: TRBJ2-1
d_gene: .
v_gene: TRBV20-1
CDR3aa: SARGTSSWNEQF

j_gene: .
d_gene: .
v_gene: TRBV4-3
CDR3aa: ASSQDRSGGPSWSTQY

j_gene: TRBJ2-7
d_gene: TRBD2
v_gene: TRBV28
CDR3aa: ASTVSGGRVNEQY

j_gene: TRBJ1-6
d_gene: .
v_gene: TRBV5-5
CDR3aa: ASSLEAVVLFSPLR

j_gene: TRBJ2-3
d_gene: TRBD2
v_gene: TRBV11-3
CDR3aa: ASSPRTAGGNTDTQY

j_gene: .
d_gene: .
v_gene: TRBV7-2
CDR3aa: ASSSARGQETQF

j_gene: TRBJ2-3
d_gene: .
v_gene: TRBV3-1
CDR3aa: ASSQEGTGLADTQY

j_gene: TRBJ2-1
d_gene: .
v_gene: TRBV4-3
CDR3aa: ASSPDSVVNPAEQF

j_gene: TRBJ2-1
d_gene: TRBD1
v_gene: TRBV6-5
CDR3aa: ASSYSRDRGWNEQF

j_gene: TRBJ2-1
d_gene: TRBD2
v_gene: TRBV6-5
CDR3aa: ASSTSGGEPYNEQF